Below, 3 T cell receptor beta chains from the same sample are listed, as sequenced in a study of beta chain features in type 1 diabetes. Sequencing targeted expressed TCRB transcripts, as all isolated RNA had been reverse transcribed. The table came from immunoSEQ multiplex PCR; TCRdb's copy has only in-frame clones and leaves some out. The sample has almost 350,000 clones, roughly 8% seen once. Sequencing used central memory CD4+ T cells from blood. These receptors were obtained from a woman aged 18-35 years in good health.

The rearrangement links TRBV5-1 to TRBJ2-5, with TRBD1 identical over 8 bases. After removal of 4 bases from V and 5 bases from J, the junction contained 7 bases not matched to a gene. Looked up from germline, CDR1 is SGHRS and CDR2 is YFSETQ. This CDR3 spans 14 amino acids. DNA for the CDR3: TGCGCCAGCAGCCAGAGACAGGGGCCGGAGACCCAGTACTTC. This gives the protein CASSQRQGPETQYF.

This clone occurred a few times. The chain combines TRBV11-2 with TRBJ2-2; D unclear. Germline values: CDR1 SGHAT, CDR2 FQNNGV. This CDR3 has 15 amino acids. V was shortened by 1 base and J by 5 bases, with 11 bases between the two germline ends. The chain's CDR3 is CASSLGRRSTGELFF. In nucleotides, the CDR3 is TGTGCCAGCAGCTTAGGGCGGCGGAGTACCGGGGAGCTGTTTTTT.

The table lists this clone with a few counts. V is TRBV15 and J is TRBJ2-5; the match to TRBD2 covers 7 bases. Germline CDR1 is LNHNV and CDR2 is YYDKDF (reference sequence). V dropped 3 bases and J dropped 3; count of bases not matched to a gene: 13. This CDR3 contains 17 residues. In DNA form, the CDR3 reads TGTGCCACCAGCAGCCTAGTGGGGAGACTAGCCGAAGAGACCCAGTACTTC. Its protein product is CATSSLVGRLAEETQYF.